This record covers a single TCR beta chain. Its antigen is unidentified. The CDR3 is 18 residues long. The germline CDR1 and CDR2 sequences are SGHRS and YFSETQ. Unmatched junction bases numbered 16, after V lost 2 bases and J lost 6 bases. The sample belongs to a study of cytomegalovirus exposure and HLA in healthy donors. Turning to the study itself: The roughly 670 first-cohort repertoires shared a platform with the 120 or so validation repertoires, as reported in a later analysis.

Assay used: immunoSEQ multiplex PCR; TCRdb lists only in-frame clones, some missing. The data show about 200,000 clones, with roughly 88% seen just once and roughly 13% held by the top ten. Study results and limitations: According to the study, roughly 180 TCR beta chains were cytomegalovirus-associated. With high specificity and sensitivity, the classifier reportedly diagnosed cytomegalovirus status. Whilst most TCR sequences proved rare, a subset of public TCRs occurred across many donors.

The sequence was obtained from a woman in her 30s in good health and CMV-seropositive. This chain joins TRBV5-1 and TRBJ1-4; 7 positions agree with TRBD1. Sequenced sample: PBMCs. The CDR3 DNA reads as TGCGCCAGCAGCTTTGACCTGAAACAGGGGATAGTGGATGAAAAACTGTTTTTT. It translates to CASSFDLKQGIVDEKLFF.